This TCR beta chain was documented in a study of OX40 agonist ivuxolimab in advanced cancers. The V segment lost 10 bases and the J segment 8 bases; nucleotides outside the gene matches: 14. This CDR3 is 16 amino acids long. Germline lookup yields CDR1 MNHEY and CDR2 SMNVEV (reference sequence). Some clones are missing from TCRdb's copy, which holds only in-frame ones; the method was immunoSEQ multiplex PCR. The sample yields about 14,000 clones, about 80% seen once. This clone occurred once. The clonotype originates from an adult with an advanced solid tumor such as melanoma, head and neck, liver or kidney cancer. This chain connects TRBV27 to TRBJ2-1; 13 bases are a match to TRBD2. The source material was CD4+ or CD8+ T cells sorted from blood, sampled in a trial of the OX40 agonist ivuxolimab. CDR3 region: CATEPSGTSGIYEQFF. The DNA for the CDR3 is TGTGCCACCGAGCCGTCCGGGACTAGCGGGATCTATGAGCAGTTCTTC.